This T cell receptor (beta chain) was sequenced for a study of shared T cell receptors in the human thymus. Assay used: immunoSEQ multiplex PCR; TCRdb lists only in-frame clones, some missing. The table records about 660,000 clones, around 89% of them present only once. Trimming cost V 3 bases and J 10 bases; bases outside gene matches: 9. CDR1 is SGHVS and CDR2 is FNYEAQ in the germline V gene. CDR3 length equals 15 residues. This clone came up a few times. A further study also used this sample, focusing on human thymus T cells. As reported in that work: Thymus was obtained from resections taken during corrective heart surgery. In thymic and blood repertoires alike, V and J usage looked biased.

The genes are TRBV7-6 and TRBJ2-1; 10 nucleotides agree with TRBD2. Sequencing was carried out using thymocytes. The TCR comes from a boy less than two years old with a congenital heart defect. The CDR3 DNA sequence: TGTGCCAGCAGCTTTTTGTCTAGCGGGAGTTGGGAGCAGTTCTTC. It specifies CASSFLSSGSWEQFF.